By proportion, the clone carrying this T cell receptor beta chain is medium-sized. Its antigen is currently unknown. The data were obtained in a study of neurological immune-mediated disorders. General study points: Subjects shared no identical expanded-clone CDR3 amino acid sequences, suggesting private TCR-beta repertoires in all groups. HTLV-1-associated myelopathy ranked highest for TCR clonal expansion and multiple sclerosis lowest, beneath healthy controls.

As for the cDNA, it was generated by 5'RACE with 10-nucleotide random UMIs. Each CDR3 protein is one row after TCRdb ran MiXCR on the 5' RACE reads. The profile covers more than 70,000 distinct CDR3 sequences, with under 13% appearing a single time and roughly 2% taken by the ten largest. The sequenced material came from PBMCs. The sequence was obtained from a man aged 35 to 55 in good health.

The CDR3, as DNA: TGTGCCAGCAGCCGTGGGAGGGACAGAGATACTACTGCGAACACCGGGGAGCTGTTTTTT. Amino acid sequence: CASSRGRDRDTTANTGELFF. V usage is TRBV5-5 and J usage is TRBJ2-2; D may be TRBD1 or TRBD2 (7 bases each). Germline V gives CDR1 SGHKS, CDR2 YYEKEE (reference sequence). The length of the CDR3 is 20 residues. Trimming left V 4 bases short and J 0 bases short, with 25 bases between. The complete variable domain, with remaining parts taken from reference TRBV5-5 and TRBJ2-2, reads DAGVTQSPTHLIKTRGQQVTLRCSPISGHKSVSWYQQVLGQGPQFIFQYYEKEERGRGNFPDRFSARQFPNYSSELNVNALLLGDSALYLCASSRGRDRDTTANTGELFFGEGSRLTVL.